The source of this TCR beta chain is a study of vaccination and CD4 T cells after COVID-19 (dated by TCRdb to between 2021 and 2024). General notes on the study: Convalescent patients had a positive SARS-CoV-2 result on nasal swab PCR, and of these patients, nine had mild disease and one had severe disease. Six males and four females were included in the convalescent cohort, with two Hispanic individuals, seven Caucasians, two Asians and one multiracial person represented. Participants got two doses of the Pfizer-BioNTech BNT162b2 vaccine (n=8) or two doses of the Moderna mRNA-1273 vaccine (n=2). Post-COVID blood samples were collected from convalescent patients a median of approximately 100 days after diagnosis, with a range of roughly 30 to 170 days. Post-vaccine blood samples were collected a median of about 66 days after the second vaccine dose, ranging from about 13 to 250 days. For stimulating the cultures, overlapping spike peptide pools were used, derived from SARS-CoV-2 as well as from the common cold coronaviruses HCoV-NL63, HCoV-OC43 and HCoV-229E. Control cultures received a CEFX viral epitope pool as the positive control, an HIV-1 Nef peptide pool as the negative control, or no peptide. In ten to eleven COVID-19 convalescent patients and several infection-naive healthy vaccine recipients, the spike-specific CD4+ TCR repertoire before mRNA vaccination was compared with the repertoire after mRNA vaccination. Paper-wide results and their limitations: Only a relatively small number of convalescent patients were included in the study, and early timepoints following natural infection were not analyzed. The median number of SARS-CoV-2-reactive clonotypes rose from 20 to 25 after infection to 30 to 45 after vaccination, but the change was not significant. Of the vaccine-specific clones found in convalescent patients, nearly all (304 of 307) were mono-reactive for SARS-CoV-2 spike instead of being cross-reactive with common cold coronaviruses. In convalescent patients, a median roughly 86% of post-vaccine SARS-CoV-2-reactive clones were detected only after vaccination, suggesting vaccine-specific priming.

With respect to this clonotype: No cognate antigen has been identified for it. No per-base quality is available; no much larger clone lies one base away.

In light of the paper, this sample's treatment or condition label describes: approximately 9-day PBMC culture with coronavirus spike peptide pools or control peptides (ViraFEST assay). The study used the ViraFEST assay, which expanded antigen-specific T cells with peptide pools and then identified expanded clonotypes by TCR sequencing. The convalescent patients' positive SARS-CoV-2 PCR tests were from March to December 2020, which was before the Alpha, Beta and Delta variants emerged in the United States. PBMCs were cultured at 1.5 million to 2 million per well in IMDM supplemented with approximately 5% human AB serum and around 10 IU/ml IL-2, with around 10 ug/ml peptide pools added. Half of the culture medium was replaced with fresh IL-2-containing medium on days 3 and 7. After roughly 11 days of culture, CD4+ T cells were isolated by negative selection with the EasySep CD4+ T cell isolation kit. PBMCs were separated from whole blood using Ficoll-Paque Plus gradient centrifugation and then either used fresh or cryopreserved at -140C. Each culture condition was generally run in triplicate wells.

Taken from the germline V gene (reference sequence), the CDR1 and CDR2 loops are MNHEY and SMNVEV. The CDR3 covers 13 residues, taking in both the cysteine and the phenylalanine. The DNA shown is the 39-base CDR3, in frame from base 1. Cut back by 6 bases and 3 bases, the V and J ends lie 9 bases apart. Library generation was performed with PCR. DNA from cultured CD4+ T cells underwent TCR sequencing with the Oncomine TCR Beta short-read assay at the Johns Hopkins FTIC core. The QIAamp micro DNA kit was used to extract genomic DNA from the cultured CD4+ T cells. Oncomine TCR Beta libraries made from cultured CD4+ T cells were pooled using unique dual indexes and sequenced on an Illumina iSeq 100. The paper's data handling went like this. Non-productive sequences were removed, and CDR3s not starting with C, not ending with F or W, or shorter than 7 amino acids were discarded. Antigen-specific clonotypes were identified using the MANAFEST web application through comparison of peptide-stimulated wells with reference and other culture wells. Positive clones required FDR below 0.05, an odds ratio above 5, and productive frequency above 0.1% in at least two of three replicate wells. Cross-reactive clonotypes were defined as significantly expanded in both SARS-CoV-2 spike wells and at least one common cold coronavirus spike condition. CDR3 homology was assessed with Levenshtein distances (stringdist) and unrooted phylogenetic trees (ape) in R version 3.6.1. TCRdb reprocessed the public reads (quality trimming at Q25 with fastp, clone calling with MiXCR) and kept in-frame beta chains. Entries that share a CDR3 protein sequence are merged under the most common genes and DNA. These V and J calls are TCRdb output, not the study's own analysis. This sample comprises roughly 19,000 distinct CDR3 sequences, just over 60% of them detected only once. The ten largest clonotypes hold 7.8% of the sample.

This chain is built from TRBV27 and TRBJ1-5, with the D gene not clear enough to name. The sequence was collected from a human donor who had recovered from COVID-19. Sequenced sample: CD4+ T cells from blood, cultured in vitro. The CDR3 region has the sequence CASSPLNNQPQHF. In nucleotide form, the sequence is TGTGCCAGCAGCCCCCTTAACAATCAGCCCCAGCATTTT.